These 9 T cell receptor beta chains share one sample of origin, sequenced in a study of T-cell memory formation after mild COVID-19. TCRdb called the 5' RACE reads again in MiXCR, with one record for every CDR3 protein. The sample records approximately 150,000 distinct CDR3 sequences, about 15% being singletons. The sample comprised PBMCs or a T cell subset sorted from them (not recorded which). Source of these receptors: an adult woman who had mild COVID-19 (a few samples of this study predate the infection). Cell type and time point are not known.

The CDR3 spells CASRKMGDPKNIQYF. CDR3 coding DNA: TGTGCCAGCAGAAAAATGGGGGACCCCAAAAACATTCAGTACTTC. The V call is TRBV11-2, the J call TRBJ2-4, with D perhaps given as TRBD1 or TRBD2 (5 bases each). Trimming shortened V by 6 bases and J by 2 bases, and 14 bases separated the two germline ends. This CDR3 spans 15 amino acids. From germline, CDR1 is SGHAT and CDR2 FQNNGV.

This clonotype was seen a handful of times. The V call is TRBV10-3, the J call TRBJ2-5; TRBD2 agrees at 12 bases. The CDR3 totals 16 residues. J lost 4 bases, V lost 3 bases, and 6 bases had no gene match. From germline, CDR1 is ENHRY and CDR2 SYGVKD. Here the CDR3 reads CAISEPSGRASETQYF. The CDR3 coding sequence is TGTGCCATCAGTGAACCTAGCGGGAGGGCCTCAGAGACCCAGTACTTC.

The rearrangement joins TRBV30 to TRBJ1-2, with D hard to call. Trimming took off 4 bases at V and 1 base at J, with 13 bases between the two ends. This CDR3 is built from 14 residues. Germline CDR1 is GTSNPN and CDR2 is SVGIG (reference sequence). The CDR3 here is CAWKEMGFNYGYTF. Written as DNA, the CDR3 is TGTGCCTGGAAGGAGATGGGATTTAACTATGGCTACACCTTC.

The chain combines TRBV30 with TRBJ1-2; no firm D call. The CDR3 length is 13 residues. Trimming left V 1 base short and J 1 base short, with 7 bases between. Germline V lookup: CDR1 GTSNPN, CDR2 SVGIG (reference sequence). The CDR3 is CAWSAELNYGYTF. CDR3 coding DNA: TGTGCCTGGAGTGCAGAACTTAACTATGGCTACACCTTC.

The chain recombines TRBV5-4 with TRBJ2-7; 13 bases fit TRBD2. The V gene end was trimmed by 5 bases and the J gene end by 5 bases; junction bases not matched to a gene: 7. CDR3 length: 15 residues. Germline V gene lookup returns CDR1 SGHNT and CDR2 YYREEE (reference sequence). The CDR3 region has the DNA TGTGCCAGCAGTTATGGGACTAGCGGGACCCACGAGCAGTACTTC. Protein product: CASSYGTSGTHEQYF.

This clonotype was counted between two and nine times. The genes are TRBV20-1 and TRBJ1-5, with TRBD1 matching over 7 bases. The CDR3 has 15 residues. In germline, CDR1 is DFQATT, CDR2 SNEGSKA (reference sequence). J was trimmed by 2 bases and V by 0 bases; bases with no gene match: 4. The CDR3 sequence is CSARDTGAGNQPQHF. CDR3 DNA: TGCAGTGCTAGAGATACAGGGGCCGGCAATCAGCCCCAGCATTTT.

The chain links TRBV2 to TRBJ2-2; TRBD2 might be the D (6 bases). From germline, CDR1 is SNHLY and CDR2 FYNNEI. V shed 6 bases and J shed 6 bases, with 14 bases lying between them. The CDR3 totals 14 residues. CDR3 sequence (DNA): TGTGCCAGCAGAAGACTAGGGCGGGCCGGGGAGCTGTTTTTT. This codes for CASRRLGRAGELFF.

The V and J genes are TRBV5-6 and TRBJ2-2; no clear D gene. Trimming took 2 bases from V and 4 from J, leaving 9 bases between them. The germline V gene has CDR1 SGHDT and CDR2 YYEEEE. The CDR3 sequence is 14 residues long. This CDR3 is CASSFGQITGELFF. In DNA form, the CDR3 reads TGTGCCAGCAGCTTCGGGCAGATCACCGGGGAGCTGTTTTTT.

The CDR3 loop reads CASVGAETQYF. CDR3 bases: TGTGCCAGCGTAGGGGCGGAGACCCAGTACTTC. V is TRBV7-2 and J is TRBJ2-5; possible D gene TRBD1, 5 bases. The CDR3 runs to 11 residues. In germline, CDR1 is SGHTA, CDR2 FQGNSA. The ends were cut back, 8 bases at V and 5 bases at J, with 9 bases in the middle.